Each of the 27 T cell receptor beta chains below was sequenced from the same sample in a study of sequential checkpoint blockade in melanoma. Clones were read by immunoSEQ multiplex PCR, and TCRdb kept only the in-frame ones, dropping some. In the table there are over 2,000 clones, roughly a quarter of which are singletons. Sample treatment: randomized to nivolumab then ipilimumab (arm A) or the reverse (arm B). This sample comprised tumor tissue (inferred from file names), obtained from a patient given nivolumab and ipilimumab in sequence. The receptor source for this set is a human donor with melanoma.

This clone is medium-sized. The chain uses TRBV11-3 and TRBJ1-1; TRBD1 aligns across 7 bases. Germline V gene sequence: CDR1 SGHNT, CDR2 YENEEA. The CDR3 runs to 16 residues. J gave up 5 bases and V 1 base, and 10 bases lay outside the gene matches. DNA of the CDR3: TGTGCCAGCAGCTTAGGGGCGGACAGGCCCGGGACTGAAGCTTTCTTT. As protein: CASSLGADRPGTEAFF.

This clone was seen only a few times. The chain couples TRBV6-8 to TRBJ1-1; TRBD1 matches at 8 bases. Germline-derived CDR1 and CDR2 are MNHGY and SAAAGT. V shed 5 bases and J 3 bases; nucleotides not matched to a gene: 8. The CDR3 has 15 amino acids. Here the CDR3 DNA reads TGTGCCAGCAGTGCGAGGGACAGGCTTTACACTGAAGCTTTCTTT. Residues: CASSARDRLYTEAFF.

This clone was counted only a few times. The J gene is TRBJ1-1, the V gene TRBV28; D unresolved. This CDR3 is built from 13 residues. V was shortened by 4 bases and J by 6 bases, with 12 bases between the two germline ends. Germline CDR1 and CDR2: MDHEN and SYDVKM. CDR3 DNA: TGTGCCAGCAGTTACCCCGGGGTCGCTGAAGCTTTCTTT. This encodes CASSYPGVAEAFF.

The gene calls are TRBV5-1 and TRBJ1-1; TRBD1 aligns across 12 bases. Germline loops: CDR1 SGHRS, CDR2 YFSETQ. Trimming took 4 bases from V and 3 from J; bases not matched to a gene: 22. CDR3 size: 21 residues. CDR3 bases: TGCGCCAGCAGCATTTTCCCGGTGGGGGACAGGGGGCGACTCGCGGACACTGAAGCTTTCTTT. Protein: CASSIFPVGDRGRLADTEAFF.

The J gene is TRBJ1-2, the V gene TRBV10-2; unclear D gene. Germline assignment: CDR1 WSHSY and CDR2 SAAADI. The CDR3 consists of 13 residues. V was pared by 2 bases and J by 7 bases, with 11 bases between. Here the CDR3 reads CASSEGPSGGYTF. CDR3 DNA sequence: TGCGCCAGCAGTGAGGGACCTTCGGGTGGCTACACCTTC.

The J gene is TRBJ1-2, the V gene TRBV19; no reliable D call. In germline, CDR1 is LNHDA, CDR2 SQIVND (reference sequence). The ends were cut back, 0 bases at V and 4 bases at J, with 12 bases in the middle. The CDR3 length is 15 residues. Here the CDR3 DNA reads TGTGCCAGTAGTATAGATCTCCAGGTCGGCTATGGCTACACCTTC. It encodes CASSIDLQVGYGYTF.

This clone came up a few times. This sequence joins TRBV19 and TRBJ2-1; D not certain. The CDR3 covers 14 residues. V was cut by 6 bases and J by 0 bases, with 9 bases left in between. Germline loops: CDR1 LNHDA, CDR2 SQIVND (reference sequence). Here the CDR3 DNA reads TGTGCCAGTAGAGGGCGTAGCTCCTACAATGAGCAGTTCTTC. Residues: CASRGRSSYNEQFF. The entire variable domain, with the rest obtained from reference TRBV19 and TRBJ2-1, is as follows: DGGITQSPKYLFRKEGQNVTLSCEQNLNHDAMYWYRQDPGQGLRLIYYSQIVNDFQKGDIAEGYSVSREKKESFPLTVTSAQKNPTAFYLCASRGRSSYNEQFFGPGTRLTVL.

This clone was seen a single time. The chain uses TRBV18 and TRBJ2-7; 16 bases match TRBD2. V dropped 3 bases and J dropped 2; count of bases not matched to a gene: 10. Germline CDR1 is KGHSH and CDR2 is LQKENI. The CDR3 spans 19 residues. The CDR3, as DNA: TGTGCCAGCTCACCCCGGGCGGGACTAGCGGGAGGGGTCGCCTACGAGCAGTACGTC. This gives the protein CASSPRAGLAGGVAYEQYV.

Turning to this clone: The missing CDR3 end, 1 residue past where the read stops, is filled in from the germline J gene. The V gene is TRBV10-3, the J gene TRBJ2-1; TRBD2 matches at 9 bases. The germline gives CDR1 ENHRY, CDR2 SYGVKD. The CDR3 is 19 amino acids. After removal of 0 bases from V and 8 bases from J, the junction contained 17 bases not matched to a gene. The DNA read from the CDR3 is TGTGCCATCAGTGAGTCAGCTAGCGGGGCCCCTGGGTCGGGCGATGAGCAGTTC. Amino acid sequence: CAISESASGAPGSGDEQF. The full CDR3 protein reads CAISESASGAPGSGDEQFF.

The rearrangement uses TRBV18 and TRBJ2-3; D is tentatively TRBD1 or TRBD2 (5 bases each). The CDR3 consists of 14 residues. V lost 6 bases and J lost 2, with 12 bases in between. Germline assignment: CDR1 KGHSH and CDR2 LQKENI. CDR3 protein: CASSLGTHTDTQYF. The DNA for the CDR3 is TGTGCCAGCTCGCTCGGGACCCACACAGATACGCAGTATTTT.

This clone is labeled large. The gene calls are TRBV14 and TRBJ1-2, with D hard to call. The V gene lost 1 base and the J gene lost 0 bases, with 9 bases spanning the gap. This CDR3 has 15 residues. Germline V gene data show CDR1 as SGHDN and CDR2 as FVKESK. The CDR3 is CASSQVPGTNYGYTF. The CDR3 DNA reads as TGTGCCAGCAGCCAAGTTCCGGGAACTAACTATGGCTACACCTTC.

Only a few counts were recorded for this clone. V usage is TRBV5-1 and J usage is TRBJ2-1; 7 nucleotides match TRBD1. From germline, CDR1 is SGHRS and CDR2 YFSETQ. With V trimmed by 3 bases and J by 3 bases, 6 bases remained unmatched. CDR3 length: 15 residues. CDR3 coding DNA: TGCGCCAGCAGCTATACCGGGACAGACTACAATGAGCAGTTCTTC. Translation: CASSYTGTDYNEQFF. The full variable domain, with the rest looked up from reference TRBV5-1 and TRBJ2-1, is KAGVTQTPRYLIKTRGQQVTLSCSPISGHRSVSWYQQTPGQGLQFLFEYFSETQRNKGNFPGRFSGRQFSNSRSEMNVSTLELGDSALYLCASSYTGTDYNEQFFGPGTRLTVL.

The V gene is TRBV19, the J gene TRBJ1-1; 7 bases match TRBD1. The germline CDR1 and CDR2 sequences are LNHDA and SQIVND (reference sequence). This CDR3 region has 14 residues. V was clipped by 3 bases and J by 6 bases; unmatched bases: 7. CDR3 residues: CASSITQGTSEAFF. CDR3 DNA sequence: TGTGCCAGTAGTATTACACAGGGGACGTCTGAAGCTTTCTTT. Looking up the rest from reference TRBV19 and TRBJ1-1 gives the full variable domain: DGGITQSPKYLFRKEGQNVTLSCEQNLNHDAMYWYRQDPGQGLRLIYYSQIVNDFQKGDIAEGYSVSREKKESFPLTVTSAQKNPTAFYLCASSITQGTSEAFFGQGTRLTVV.

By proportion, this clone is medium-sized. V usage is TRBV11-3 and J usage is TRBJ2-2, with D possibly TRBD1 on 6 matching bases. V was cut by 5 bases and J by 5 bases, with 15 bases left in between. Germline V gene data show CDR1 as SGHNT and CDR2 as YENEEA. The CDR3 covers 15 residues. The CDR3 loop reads CASSLSRDTTGELFF. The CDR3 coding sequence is TGTGCCAGCAGCCTTTCCCGGGACACTACCGGGGAGCTGTTTTTT.

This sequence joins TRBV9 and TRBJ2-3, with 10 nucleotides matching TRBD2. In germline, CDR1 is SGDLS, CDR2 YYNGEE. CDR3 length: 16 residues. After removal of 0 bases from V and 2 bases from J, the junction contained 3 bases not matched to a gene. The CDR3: CASSVASGGNTDTQYF. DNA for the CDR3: TGTGCCAGCAGCGTAGCTAGCGGGGGTAACACAGATACGCAGTATTTT. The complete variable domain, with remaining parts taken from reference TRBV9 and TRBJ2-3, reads DSGVTQTPKHLITATGQRVTLRCSPRSGDLSVYWYQQSLDQGLQFLIQYYNGEERAKGNILERFSAQQFPDLHSELNLSSLELGDSALYFCASSVASGGNTDTQYFGPGTRLTVL.

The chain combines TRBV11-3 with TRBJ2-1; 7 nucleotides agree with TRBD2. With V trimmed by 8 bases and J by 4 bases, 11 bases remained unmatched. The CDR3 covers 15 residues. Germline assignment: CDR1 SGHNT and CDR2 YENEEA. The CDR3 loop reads CASALLAGPYNEQFF. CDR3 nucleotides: TGTGCCAGCGCTCTATTAGCGGGTCCTTACAATGAGCAGTTCTTC.

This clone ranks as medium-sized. The CDR3 nucleotides read TGTGCCAGCAGGACGACAGGTTCGAACACTGAAGCTTTCTTT. It codes for CASRTTGSNTEAFF. The chain joins TRBV11-3 to TRBJ1-1, with D possibly matching TRBD1 (6 bases). The germline gives CDR1 SGHNT, CDR2 YENEEA. This CDR3 has 14 amino acids. V shed 6 bases and J shed 1 base, with 12 bases lying between them.

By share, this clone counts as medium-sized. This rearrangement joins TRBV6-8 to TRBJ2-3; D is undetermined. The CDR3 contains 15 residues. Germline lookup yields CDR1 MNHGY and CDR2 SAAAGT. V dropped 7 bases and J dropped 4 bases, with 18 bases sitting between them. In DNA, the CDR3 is TGTGCCAGCATGCTCCTAGAAGGCCGCGCAGATACGCAGTATTTT. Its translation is CASMLLEGRADTQYF.

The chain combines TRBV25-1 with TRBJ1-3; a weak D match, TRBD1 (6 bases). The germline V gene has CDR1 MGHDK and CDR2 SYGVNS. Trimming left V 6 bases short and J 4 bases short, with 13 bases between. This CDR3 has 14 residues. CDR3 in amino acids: CASSETGFGNTIYF. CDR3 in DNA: TGTGCCAGCAGCGAAACAGGGTTCGGAAACACCATATATTTT.

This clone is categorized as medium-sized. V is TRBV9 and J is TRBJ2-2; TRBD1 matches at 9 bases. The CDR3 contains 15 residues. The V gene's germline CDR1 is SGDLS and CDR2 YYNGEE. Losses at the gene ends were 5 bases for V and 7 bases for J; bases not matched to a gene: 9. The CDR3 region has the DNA TGTGCCAGCAGTCTTGACAGGGGGTTTGGCGGGGAGCTGTTTTTT. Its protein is CASSLDRGFGGELFF.

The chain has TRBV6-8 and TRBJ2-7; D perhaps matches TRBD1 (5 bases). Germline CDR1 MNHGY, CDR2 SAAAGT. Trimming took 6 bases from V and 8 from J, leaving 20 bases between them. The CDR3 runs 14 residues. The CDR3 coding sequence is TGTGCCAGCAGCCCTGACAAGGGGTTTTGGAAGCAGTACGTC. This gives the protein CASSPDKGFWKQYV.

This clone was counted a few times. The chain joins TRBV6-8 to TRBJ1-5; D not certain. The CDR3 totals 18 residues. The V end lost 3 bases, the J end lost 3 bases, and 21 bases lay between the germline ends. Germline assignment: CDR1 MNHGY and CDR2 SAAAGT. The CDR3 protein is CASSYDLVSAGPNQPQHF. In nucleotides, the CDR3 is TGTGCCAGCAGTTATGACCTCGTATCCGCAGGTCCCAATCAGCCCCAGCATTTT.

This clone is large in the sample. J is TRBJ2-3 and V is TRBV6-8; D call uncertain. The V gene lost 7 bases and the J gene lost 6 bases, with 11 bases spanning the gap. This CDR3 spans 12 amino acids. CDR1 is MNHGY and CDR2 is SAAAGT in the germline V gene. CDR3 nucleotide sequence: TGTGCCAGCACCCCGAACGGGGATACGCAGTATTTT. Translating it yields CASTPNGDTQYF.

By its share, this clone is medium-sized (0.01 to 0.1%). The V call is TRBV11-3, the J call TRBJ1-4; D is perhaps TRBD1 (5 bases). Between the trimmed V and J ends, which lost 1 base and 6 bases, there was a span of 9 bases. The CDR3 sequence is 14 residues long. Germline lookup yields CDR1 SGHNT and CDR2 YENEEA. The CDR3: CASSLGGEDEKLFF. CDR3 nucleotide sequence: TGTGCCAGCAGCTTAGGGGGGGAAGATGAAAAACTGTTTTTT.

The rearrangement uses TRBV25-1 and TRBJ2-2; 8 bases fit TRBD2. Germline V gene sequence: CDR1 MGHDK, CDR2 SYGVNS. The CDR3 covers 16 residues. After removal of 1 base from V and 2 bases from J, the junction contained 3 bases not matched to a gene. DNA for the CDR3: TGTGCCAGCAGTGAATTTCGGGGGGGAAACACCGGGGAGCTGTTTTTT. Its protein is CASSEFRGGNTGELFF.

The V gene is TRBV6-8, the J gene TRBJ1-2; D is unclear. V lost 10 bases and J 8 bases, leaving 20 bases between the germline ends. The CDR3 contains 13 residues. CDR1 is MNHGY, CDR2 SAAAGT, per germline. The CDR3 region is CAINVGPGGGYTF. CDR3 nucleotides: TGTGCCATCAACGTTGGGCCCGGCGGAGGCTACACCTTC.

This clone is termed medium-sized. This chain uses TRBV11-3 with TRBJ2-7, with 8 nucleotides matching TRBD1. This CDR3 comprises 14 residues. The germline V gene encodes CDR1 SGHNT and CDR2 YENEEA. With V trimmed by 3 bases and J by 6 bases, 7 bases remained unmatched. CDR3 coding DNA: TGTGCCAGCAGCTTGCCCGGGACAGGAGGCGAGCAGTACTTC. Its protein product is CASSLPGTGGEQYF.